This T cell receptor beta chain came from a study of radiation and T cells in renal cell carcinoma. Across the whole study: Nephrectomy followed 15 Gy stereotactic body radiation by 4 weeks. Study-wide points: From baseline, blood top tumor clonotypes peaked at 2 weeks post-radiation. Pretreatment tumor biopsies were lacking, so baseline clonotypes are unknown.

Time point reported: blood 2 weeks post-SBRT. The sample's treatment: 15 Gy SBRT to primary tumor, nephrectomy 4 weeks later. The patient's renal cell carcinoma had clear cell pathology. As for this clone: Its antigen is not known.

TCRdb's copy holds only in-frame clones and misses some; the assay was immunoSEQ multiplex PCR. The sample records under 150,000 clones, 75% to 85% being singletons. V trimming: 2 bases; J trimming: 1 base; junction bases outside the gene matches: 7. Germline assignment: CDR1 SGHNT and CDR2 YYREEE (reference sequence). This CDR3 region has 16 residues. Sequenced material: blood, taken from a patient whose treatment included radiotherapy and nephrectomy. The V call is TRBV5-4, the J call TRBJ1-2; TRBD1 aligns across 8 bases. The TCR originated in an older woman with renal cell carcinoma. The CDR3 sequence is CASSFPGGRINYGYTF. The CDR3 DNA reads TGTGCCAGCAGCTTCCCAGGGGGCCGCATTAACTATGGCTACACCTTC.